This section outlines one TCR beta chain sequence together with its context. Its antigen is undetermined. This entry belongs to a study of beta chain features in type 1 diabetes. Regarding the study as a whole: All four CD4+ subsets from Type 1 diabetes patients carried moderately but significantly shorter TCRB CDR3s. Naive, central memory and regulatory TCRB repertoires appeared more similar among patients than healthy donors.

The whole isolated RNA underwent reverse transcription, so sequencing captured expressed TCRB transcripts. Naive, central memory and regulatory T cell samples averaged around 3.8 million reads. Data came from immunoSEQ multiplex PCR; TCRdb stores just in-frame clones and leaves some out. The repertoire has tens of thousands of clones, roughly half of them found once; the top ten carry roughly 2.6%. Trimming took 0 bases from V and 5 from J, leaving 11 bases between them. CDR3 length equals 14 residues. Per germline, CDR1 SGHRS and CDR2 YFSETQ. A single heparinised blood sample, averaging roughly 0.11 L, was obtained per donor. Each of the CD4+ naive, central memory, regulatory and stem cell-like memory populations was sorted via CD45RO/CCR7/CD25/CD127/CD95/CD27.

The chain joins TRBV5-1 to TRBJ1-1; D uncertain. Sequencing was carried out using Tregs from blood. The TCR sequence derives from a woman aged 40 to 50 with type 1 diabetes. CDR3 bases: TGCGCCAGCAGCTTGGCCGAGGGTTGGACTGAAGCTTTCTTT. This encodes CASSLAEGWTEAFF.